This T cell receptor (beta chain) was recovered during a study of cytomegalovirus exposure and HLA in healthy donors. Whole-study findings and limits: Whilst most TCR sequences proved rare, a subset of public TCRs occurred across many donors.

On this clone itself: Its antigen is not known.

Germline V lookup: CDR1 LNHDA, CDR2 SQIVND (reference sequence). The trim removed 5 bases at V and 5 bases at J, leaving 3 bases unmatched. CDR3 length equals 13 residues. Generated by immunoSEQ multiplex PCR, the TCRdb table keeps only in-frame clones and is missing some. The repertoire holds hundreds of thousands of clones, with approximately 84% as singletons. The clonotype originates from a woman in her twenties or thirties in good health and CMV-seropositive. The chain is built from TRBV19 and TRBJ1-5; TRBD1 matches at 7 bases. The sequenced material came from PBMCs. In nucleotides, the CDR3 is TGTGCCAGTAGTGCCGACAGGGATCAGCCCCAGCATTTT. This sequence encodes CASSADRDQPQHF.